This T cell receptor beta chain is from a study of cytomegalovirus exposure and HLA in healthy donors. The table came from immunoSEQ multiplex PCR; TCRdb's copy has only in-frame clones and leaves some out. The sample records more than 200,000 clones, less than 90% being singletons. The source material was PBMCs. This receptor was identified in a man between 18 and 29 years old in good health and CMV-seropositive.

The CDR3 loop reads CASSLSLRENYGYTF. As DNA, the CDR3 is TGTGCCAGCAGCTTATCCCTTAGAGAAAACTATGGCTACACCTTC. The chain employs TRBV7-9 and TRBJ1-2; no clear D gene. This CDR3 has 15 amino acids. Germline V gene data show CDR1 as SEHNR and CDR2 as FQNEAQ (reference sequence). The V gene lost 2 bases and the J gene lost 2 bases, with 12 bases spanning the gap.